Sequencing of this TCR beta chain was carried out in a study of T-cell memory formation after mild COVID-19. Turning to the study itself: The two donors had largely donor-specific TCR clusters.

This clonotype has just a few counts. Its antigen is unknown. The germline CDR1 and CDR2 sequences are KGHDR and SFDVKD. The CDR3 runs 16 residues. V was clipped by 4 bases and J by 6 bases; unmatched bases: 9. Points from the study as a whole: SARS-CoV-2 specificity was not confirmed for second-wave clones peaking on day 37. Among contracting clones, CD4+ were mainly CM/EM and CD8+ enriched in EMRA. Some clones that responded turned up in pre-infection memory, which suggests that cross-reactive memory joined in.

One entry per CDR3 protein results from TCRdb running MiXCR on the 5' RACE reads. The table records tens of thousands of distinct CDR3 sequences, 15% to 20% of them present only once. This chain joins TRBV24-1 and TRBJ2-1, with 9 bases matching TRBD1. This TCR was sampled from an adult who had mild COVID-19 (a few samples of this study predate the infection). Cell type and time point are not known. The sequenced sample consisted of PBMCs or a T cell subset sorted from them (not recorded which). The CDR3 coding sequence is TGTGCCACCAGTGACCCGACAGGGGGGGACCTCAATGAGCAGTTCTTC. Translating it yields CATSDPTGGDLNEQFF.